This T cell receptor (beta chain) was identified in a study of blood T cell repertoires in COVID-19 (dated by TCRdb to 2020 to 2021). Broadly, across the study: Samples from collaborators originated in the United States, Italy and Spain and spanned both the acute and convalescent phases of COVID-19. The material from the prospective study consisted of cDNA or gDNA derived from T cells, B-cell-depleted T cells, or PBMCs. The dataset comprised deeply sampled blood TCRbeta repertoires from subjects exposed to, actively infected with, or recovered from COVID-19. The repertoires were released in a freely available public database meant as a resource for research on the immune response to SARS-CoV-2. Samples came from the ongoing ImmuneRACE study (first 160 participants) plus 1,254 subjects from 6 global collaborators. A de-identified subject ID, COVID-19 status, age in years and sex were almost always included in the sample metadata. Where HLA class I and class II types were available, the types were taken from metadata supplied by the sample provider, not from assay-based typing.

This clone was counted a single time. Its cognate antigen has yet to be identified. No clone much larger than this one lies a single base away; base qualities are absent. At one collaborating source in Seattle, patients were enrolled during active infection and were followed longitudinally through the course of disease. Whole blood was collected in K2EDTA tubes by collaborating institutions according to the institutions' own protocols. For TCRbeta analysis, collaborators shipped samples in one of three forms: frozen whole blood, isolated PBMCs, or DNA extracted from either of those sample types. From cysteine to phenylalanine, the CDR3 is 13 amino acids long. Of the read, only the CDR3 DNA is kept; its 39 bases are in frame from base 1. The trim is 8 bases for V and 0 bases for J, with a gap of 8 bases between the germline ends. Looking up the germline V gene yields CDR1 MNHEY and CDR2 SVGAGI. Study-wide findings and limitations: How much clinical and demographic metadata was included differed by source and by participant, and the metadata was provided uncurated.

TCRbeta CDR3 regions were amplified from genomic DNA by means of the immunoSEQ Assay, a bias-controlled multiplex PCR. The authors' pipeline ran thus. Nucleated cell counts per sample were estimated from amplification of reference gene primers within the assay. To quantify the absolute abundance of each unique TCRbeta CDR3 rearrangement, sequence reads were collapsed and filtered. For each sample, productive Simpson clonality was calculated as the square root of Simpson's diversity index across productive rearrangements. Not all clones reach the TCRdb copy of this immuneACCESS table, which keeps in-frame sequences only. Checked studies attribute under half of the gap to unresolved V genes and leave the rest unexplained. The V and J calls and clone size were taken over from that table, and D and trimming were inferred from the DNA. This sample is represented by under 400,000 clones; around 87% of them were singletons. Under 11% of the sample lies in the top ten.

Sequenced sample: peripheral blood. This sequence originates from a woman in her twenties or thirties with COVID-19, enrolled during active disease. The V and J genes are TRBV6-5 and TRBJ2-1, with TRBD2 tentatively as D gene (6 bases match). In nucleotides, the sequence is TGTGCCAGCGGCGGGAACTCCTACAATGAGCAGTTCTTC. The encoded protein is CASGGNSYNEQFF.